This is a list of T cell receptor beta chains from one sample in a study of blood T cell repertoires in COVID-19. Assay used: immunoSEQ multiplex PCR; TCRdb lists only in-frame clones, some missing. Of some 350,000 clones listed, about 87% are singletons. The sequenced material came from PBMCs or T cells enriched from blood (not recorded which). These receptors were taken from a woman in her thirties who had recovered from COVID-19. CDR3s include the opening cysteine and the closing phenylalanine or tryptophan. A D gene is named only where the DNA matches it firmly. Clone size is given for some rows only: seen once, a few or many times, or a class if the clone is expanded.

. TRBD1 TRBJ2-3 15 TRBV27 CASSSGTGGLSTQYF TGTGCCAGCAGTTCCGGGACAGGGGGCCTGAGTACGCAGTATTTT
few TRBD2 TRBJ2-5 15 TRBV5-1 CASSLGLRGGETQYF TGCGCCAGCAGCTTGGGACTCCGGGGGGGCGAGACCCAGTACTTC
few TRBD1 TRBJ1-2 13 TRBV12-3/TRBV12-4 CASSLGQGSGYTF TGTGCCAGCAGCCTAGGACAGGGAAGTGGCTACACCTTC
once TRBD2 TRBJ2-5 16 TRBV5-1 CASSLEASGAAETQYF TGCGCCAGCAGCTTGGAGGCTAGCGGGGCCGCGGAGACCCAGTACTTC
. TRBD1 TRBJ2-7 15 TRBV4-1 CASSPVGRGTYEQYF TGCGCCAGCAGTCCAGTTGGCAGGGGGACCTACGAGCAGTACTTC
. . TRBJ2-2 13 TRBV3-1/TRBV3-2 CASSQSVAGELFF TGTGCCAGCAGCCAAAGCGTGGCCGGGGAGCTGTTTTTT
. TRBD1 TRBJ1-1 15 TRBV7-9 CASSQGDREGSEAFF TGTGCCAGCAGCCAGGGGGACAGGGAGGGGTCTGAAGCTTTCTTT
. . TRBJ1-4 15 TRBV19 CASSMSGDAYEKLFF TGTGCCAGTAGTATGTCGGGGGATGCTTATGAAAAACTGTTTTTT
. TRBD1 TRBJ1-3 16 TRBV9 CASSVMDRAGGNTIYF TGTGCCAGCAGCGTAATGGACAGGGCGGGAGGAAACACCATATATTTT
. TRBD2 TRBJ2-1 13 TRBV18 CASSPNLADEQFF TGTGCCAGCTCACCTAACCTAGCGGATGAGCAGTTCTTC
. . TRBJ1-4 14 TRBV3-1/TRBV3-2 CASSQASHNEKLFF TGTGCCAGCAGTCAAGCCAGTCATAATGAAAAACTGTTTTTT
. . TRBJ2-7 13 TRBV6-5 CASSRGATDEQYF TGTGCCAGCAGTAGGGGCGCGACGGACGAGCAGTACTTC
. . TRBJ1-1 15 TRBV28 CASSETGYKNTEAFF TGTGCCAGCAGTGAAACGGGTTATAAGAACACTGAAGCTTTCTTT
. . TRBJ1-1 12 TRBV28 CASSTPGNKAFF TGTGCCAGCAGTACTCCGGGAAATAAGGCTTTCTTT
. TRBD2 TRBJ2-1 15 TRBV4-2 CASSQRASGWNEQFF TGTGCCAGCAGCCAGCGAGCTAGCGGATGGAATGAGCAGTTCTTC
once TRBD2 TRBJ2-7 14 TRBV29-1 CSVAPPGGFYEQYF TGCAGCGTTGCCCCCCCGGGGGGTTTTTACGAGCAGTACTTC
. . TRBJ1-6 14 TRBV19 CASRPNNYNSPLHF TGTGCCAGTCGCCCCAACAACTATAATTCACCCCTCCACTTT
. . TRBJ1-1 13 TRBV12-3/TRBV12-4 CASRLTGNTEAFF TGTGCCAGCAGACTAACGGGGAACACTGAAGCTTTCTTT
. . TRBJ1-1 17 TRBV7-2 CASSLDWRSRMNTEAFF TGTGCCAGCAGCTTGGATTGGAGGTCTCGTATGAACACTGAAGCTTTCTTT
. . TRBJ2-7 13 TRBV18 CASSPEDNYEQYF TGTGCCAGCTCACCAGAGGACAACTACGAGCAGTACTTC
. . TRBJ2-7 12 TRBV30 CAWSTGPYEQYF TGTGCCTGGAGTACAGGGCCCTACGAGCAGTACTTC
. . TRBJ1-4 15 TRBV14 CASSQDGGGHEKLFF TGTGCCAGCAGCCAAGATGGGGGGGGGCATGAAAAACTGTTTTTT
. . TRBJ1-1 12 TRBV2 CASSVRGAGAFF TGTGCCAGCAGTGTCCGGGGGGCGGGAGCTTTCTTT
. TRBD2 TRBJ2-5 17 TRBV19 CASSTWTSGLPGKTQYF TGTGCCAGTAGTACTTGGACTAGCGGGCTTCCCGGGAAGACCCAGTACTTC
once . TRBJ1-3 16 TRBV3-1/TRBV3-2 CASSQDGGVSGNTIYF TGTGCCAGCAGCCAAGACGGAGGAGTCTCTGGAAACACCATATATTTT
. . TRBJ1-1 16 TRBV11-2 CASSQFRRGWHTEAFF TGTGCCAGCAGCCAATTCCGGCGGGGATGGCACACTGAAGCTTTCTTT
few TRBD1 TRBJ2-7 14 TRBV5-4 CASSSRGQGHEQYF TGTGCCAGCTCCTCCCGGGGACAGGGCCACGAGCAGTACTTC
. . TRBJ1-1 12 TRBV11-2 CASSFYSSEAFF TGTGCCAGCAGCTTTTATTCCTCTGAAGCTTTCTTT
. TRBD1 TRBJ2-7 15 TRBV19 CASSKAWDSSYEQYF TGTGCCAGTAGTAAGGCCTGGGACAGCTCCTACGAGCAGTACTTC
. . TRBJ2-7 14 TRBV12-5 CASGLDTTFDEQYF TGTGCTAGTGGATTGGACACCACCTTTGACGAGCAGTACTTC
. TRBD1 TRBJ2-7 14 TRBV5-1 CASSLGQGAYEQYF TGCGCCAGCAGCTTGGGACAGGGCGCCTACGAGCAGTACTTC
. TRBD1 TRBJ1-2 13 TRBV6-5 CASSLDRGYGYTF TGTGCCAGCAGCCTAGACAGGGGGTATGGCTACACCTTC
. TRBD2 TRBJ2-7 14 TRBV6-5 CASSLLAGSYEQYF TGTGCCAGCAGTCTACTAGCGGGGTCCTACGAGCAGTACTTC
. . TRBJ1-2 15 TRBV14 CASSQDSGSNYGYTF TGTGCCAGCAGCCAAGATAGCGGGAGTAACTATGGCTACACCTTC
. TRBD1 TRBJ1-1 15 TRBV19 CASSVTGKRNTEAFF TGTGCCAGTAGTGTGACAGGGAAGAGGAACACTGAAGCTTTCTTT
once TRBD1 TRBJ2-1 14 TRBV5-6 CASTTGQGVHEQFF TGTGCCAGTACCACGGGACAGGGGGTCCATGAGCAGTTCTTC
. TRBD1 TRBJ1-2 17 TRBV7-9 CASSLVGSGQGIYGYTF TGTGCCAGCAGCTTAGTAGGGTCGGGACAGGGGATCTATGGCTACACCTTC
. . TRBJ2-7 13 TRBV7-9 CASRGGGGHEQYF TGTGCCAGCAGGGGGGGTGGCGGGCACGAGCAGTACTTC
few . TRBJ1-1 14 TRBV2 CASSQLGQNTEAFF TGTGCCAGCAGTCAACTCGGACAGAACACTGAAGCTTTCTTT
. . TRBJ2-5 13 TRBV7-9 CASSYPSQETQYF TGTGCCAGCAGCTATCCGAGCCAAGAGACCCAGTACTTC
. . TRBJ2-5 14 TRBV7-9 CASSLAGNQETQYF TGTGCCAGCAGCCTAGCCGGGAACCAAGAGACCCAGTACTTC
once . TRBJ1-2 16 TRBV5-1 CASSLESRGVDYGYTF TGCGCCAGCAGCTTGGAGAGCAGGGGTGTAGACTATGGCTACACCTTC
. . TRBJ1-2 10 TRBV20-1 CSADSYGYTF TGCAGTGCTGACTCTTATGGCTACACCTTC
. . TRBJ2-3 12 TRBV11-2 CASTPNTDTQYF TGTGCCAGCACCCCCAATACAGATACGCAGTATTTT
. TRBD2 TRBJ2-1 15 TRBV9 CASSVWASGGNEQFF TGTGCCAGCAGCGTTTGGGCTAGCGGGGGCAATGAGCAGTTCTTC
. TRBD2 TRBJ2-7 19 TRBV19 CASSISSGGSVLTSYEQYF TGTGCCAGTAGTATATCCAGCGGGGGGTCCGTACTGACTTCCTACGAGCAGTACTTC